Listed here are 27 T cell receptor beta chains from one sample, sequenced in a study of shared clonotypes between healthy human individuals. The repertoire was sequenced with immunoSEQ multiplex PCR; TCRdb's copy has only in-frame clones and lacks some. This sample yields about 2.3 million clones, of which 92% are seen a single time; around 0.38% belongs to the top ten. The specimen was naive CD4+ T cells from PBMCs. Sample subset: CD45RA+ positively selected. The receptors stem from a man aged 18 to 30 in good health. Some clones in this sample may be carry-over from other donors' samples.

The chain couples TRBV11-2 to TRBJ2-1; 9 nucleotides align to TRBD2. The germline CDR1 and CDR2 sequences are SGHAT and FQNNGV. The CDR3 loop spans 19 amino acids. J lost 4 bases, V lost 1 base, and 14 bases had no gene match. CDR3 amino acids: CASSLAFRSVAGVYNEQFF. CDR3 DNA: TGTGCCAGCAGCTTAGCCTTTAGATCGGTAGCGGGAGTGTACAATGAGCAGTTCTTC.

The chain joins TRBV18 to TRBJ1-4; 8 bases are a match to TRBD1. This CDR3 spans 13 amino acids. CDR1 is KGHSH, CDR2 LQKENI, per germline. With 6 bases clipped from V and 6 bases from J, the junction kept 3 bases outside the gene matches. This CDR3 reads CASSDRADEKLFF. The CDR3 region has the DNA TGTGCCAGCTCGGACAGGGCCGATGAAAAACTGTTTTTT.

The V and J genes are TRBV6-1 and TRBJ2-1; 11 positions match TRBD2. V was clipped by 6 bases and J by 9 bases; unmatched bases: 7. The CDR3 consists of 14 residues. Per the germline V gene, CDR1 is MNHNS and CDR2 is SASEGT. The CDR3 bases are TGTGCCAGCAGCCCACTAGCGGGAGCATTTGAGCAGTTCTTC. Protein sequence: CASSPLAGAFEQFF.

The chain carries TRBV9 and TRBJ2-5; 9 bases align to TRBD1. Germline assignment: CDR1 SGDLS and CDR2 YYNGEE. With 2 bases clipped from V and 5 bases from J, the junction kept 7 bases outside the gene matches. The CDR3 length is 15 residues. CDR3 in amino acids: CASSVQGTGPETQYF. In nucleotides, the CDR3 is TGTGCCAGCAGCGTGCAGGGGACAGGGCCCGAGACCCAGTACTTC.

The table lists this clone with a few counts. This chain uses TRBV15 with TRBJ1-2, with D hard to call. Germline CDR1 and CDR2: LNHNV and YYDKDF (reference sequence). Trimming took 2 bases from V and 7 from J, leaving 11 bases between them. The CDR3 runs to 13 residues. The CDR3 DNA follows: TGTGCCACCAGCAGACAAGATTGGGTTGGCTACACCTTC. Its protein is CATSRQDWVGYTF.

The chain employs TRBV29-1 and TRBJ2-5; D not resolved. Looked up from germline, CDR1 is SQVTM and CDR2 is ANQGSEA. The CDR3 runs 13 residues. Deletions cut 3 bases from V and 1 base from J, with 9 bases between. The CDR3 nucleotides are TGCAGCGTTGACCCAGGCGTCCAAGAGACCCAGTACTTC. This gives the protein CSVDPGVQETQYF. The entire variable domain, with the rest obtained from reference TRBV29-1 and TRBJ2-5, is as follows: SAVISQKPSRDICQRGTSLTIQCQVDSQVTMMFWYRQQPGQSLTLIATANQGSEATYESGFVIDKFPISRPNLTFSTLTVSNMSPEDSSIYLCSVDPGVQETQYFGPGTRLLVL.

As DNA, the CDR3 is TGTGCCAGCAGCTCTCCCCGACAGGGTGAAATTGAGCAGTACTTC. This translates into CASSSPRQGEIEQYF. The chain links TRBV11-2 to TRBJ2-7; 7 bases align to TRBD1. Germline loops: CDR1 SGHAT, CDR2 FQNNGV. J gave up 7 bases and V 4 bases, and 13 bases lay outside the gene matches. CDR3 length: 15 residues.

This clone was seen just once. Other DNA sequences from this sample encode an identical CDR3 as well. The CDR3 DNA reads TGCGCCAGCAGCTCCGGACTAGCGGGGTTGAACACCGGGGAGCTGTTTTTT. This encodes CASSSGLAGLNTGELFF. The chain recombines TRBV5-1 with TRBJ2-2; 12 bases line up with TRBD2. The CDR3 is made up of 17 amino acids. The germline gives CDR1 SGHRS, CDR2 YFSETQ. Germline trimming cut 3 bases from V and 1 base from J; bases unmatched to any gene: 4.

CDR3 sequence: CASSLPHPGDEQYF. In nucleotides, the CDR3 is TGCGCCAGCAGCTTGCCCCATCCAGGGGACGAGCAGTACTTC. The V gene is TRBV5-1, the J gene TRBJ2-7, with TRBD1 as a possible D gene (6 bases). The length of the CDR3 is 14 residues. V lost 1 base, J lost 5 bases, and 13 bases lay in between. Germline assignment: CDR1 SGHRS and CDR2 YFSETQ.

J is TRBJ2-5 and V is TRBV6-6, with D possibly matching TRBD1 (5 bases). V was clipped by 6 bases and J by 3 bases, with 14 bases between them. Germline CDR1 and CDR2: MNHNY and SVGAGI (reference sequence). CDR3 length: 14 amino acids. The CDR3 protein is CASSPGSREETQYF. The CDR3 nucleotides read TGTGCCAGCAGCCCAGGGTCCCGTGAAGAGACCCAGTACTTC.

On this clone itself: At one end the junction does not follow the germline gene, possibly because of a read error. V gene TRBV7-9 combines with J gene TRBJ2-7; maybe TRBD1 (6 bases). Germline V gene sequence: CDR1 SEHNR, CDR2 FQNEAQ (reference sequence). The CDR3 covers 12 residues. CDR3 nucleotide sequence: TGTGCCAGCAGCTTAGCTCAGGGGCAATGGGACTTC. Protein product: CASSLAQGQWDF.

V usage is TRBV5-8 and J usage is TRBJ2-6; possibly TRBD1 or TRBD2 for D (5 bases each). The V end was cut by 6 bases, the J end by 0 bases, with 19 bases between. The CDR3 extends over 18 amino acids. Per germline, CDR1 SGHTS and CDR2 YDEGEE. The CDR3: CASNPSPGRDSGANVLTF. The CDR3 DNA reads TGTGCCAGCAATCCGTCCCCGGGACGTGACTCTGGGGCCAACGTCCTGACTTTC.

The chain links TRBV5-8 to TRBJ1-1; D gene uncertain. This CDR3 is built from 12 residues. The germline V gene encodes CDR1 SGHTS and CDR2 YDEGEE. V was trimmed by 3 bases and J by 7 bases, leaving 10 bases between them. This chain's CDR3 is CASSSTSREAFF. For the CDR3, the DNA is TGTGCCAGCAGCTCGACGTCCCGTGAAGCTTTCTTT.

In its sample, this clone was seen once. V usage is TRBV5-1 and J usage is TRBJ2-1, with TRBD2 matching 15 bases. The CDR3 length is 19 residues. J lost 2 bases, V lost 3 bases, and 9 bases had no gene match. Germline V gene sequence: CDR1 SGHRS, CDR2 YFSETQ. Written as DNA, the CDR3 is TGCGCCAGCAGCTCGGGACTAGCGGGAGGACGTGTAACCTACAATGAGCAGTTCTTC. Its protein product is CASSSGLAGGRVTYNEQFF. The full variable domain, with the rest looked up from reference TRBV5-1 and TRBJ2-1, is KAGVTQTPRYLIKTRGQQVTLSCSPISGHRSVSWYQQTPGQGLQFLFEYFSETQRNKGNFPGRFSGRQFSNSRSEMNVSTLELGDSALYLCASSSGLAGGRVTYNEQFFGPGTRLTVL.

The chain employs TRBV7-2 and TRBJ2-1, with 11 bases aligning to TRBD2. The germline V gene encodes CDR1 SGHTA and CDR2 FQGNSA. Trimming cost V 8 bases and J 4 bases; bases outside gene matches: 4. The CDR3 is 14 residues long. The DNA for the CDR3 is TGTGCCAGCCAGGGACTAGCGGTGTACAATGAGCAGTTCTTC. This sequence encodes CASQGLAVYNEQFF.

CDR3 amino acids: CAWGREGDQPQHF. CDR3 nucleotide sequence: TGTGCCTGGGGGAGAGAGGGGGATCAGCCCCAGCATTTT. The V call is TRBV30, the J call TRBJ1-5; tentatively, D is TRBD1 (6 bases). V was trimmed by 5 bases and J by 5 bases, leaving 13 bases between them. This CDR3 has 13 amino acids. Germline CDR1 reads GTSNPN; CDR2 reads SVGIG (reference sequence).

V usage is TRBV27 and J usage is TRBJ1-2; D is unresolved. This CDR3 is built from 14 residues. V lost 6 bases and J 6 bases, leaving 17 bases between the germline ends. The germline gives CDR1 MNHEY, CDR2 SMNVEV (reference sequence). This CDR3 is CASRVSGGRNGYTF. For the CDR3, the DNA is TGTGCCAGCAGGGTGTCCGGAGGGAGGAATGGCTACACCTTC.

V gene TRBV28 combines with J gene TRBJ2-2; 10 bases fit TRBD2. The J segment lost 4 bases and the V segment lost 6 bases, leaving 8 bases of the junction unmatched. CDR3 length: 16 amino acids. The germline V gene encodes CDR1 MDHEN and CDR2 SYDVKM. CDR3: CASSPSGRASTGELFF. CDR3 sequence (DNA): TGTGCCAGCAGCCCAAGCGGGAGGGCCTCCACCGGGGAGCTGTTTTTT.

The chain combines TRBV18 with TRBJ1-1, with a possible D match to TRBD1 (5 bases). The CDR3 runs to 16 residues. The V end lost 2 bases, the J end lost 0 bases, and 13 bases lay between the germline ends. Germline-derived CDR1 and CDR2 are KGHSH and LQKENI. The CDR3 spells CASSPGQGYMNTEAFF. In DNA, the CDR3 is TGTGCCAGCTCACCAGGTCAGGGTTATATGAACACTGAAGCTTTCTTT.

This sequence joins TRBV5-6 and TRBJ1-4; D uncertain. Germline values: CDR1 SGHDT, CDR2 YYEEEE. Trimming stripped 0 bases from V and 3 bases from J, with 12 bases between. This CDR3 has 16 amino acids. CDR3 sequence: CASSLVRGSANEKLFF. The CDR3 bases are TGTGCCAGCAGCTTGGTCCGGGGTTCGGCTAATGAAAAACTGTTTTTT.

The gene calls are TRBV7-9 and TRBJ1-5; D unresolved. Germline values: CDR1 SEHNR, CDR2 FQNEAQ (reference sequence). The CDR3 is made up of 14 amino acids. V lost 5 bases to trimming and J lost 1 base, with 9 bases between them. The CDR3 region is CASSRGGSNQPQHF. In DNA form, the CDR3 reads TGTGCCAGCAGCAGAGGTGGGAGCAATCAGCCCCAGCATTTT.

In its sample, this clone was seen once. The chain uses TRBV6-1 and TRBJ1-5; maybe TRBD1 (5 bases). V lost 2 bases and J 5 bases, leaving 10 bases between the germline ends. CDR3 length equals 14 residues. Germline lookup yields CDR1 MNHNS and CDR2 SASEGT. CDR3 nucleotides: TGTGCCAGCAGTGAATGGGGAGGGGATCAGCCCCAGCATTTT. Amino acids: CASSEWGGDQPQHF.

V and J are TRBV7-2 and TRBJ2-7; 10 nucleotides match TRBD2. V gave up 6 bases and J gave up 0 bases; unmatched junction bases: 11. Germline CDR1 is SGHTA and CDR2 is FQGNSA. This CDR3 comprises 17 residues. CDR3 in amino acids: CASSPRLAGASSYEQYF. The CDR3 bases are TGTGCCAGCAGTCCTCGACTAGCGGGCGCGAGCTCCTACGAGCAGTACTTC.

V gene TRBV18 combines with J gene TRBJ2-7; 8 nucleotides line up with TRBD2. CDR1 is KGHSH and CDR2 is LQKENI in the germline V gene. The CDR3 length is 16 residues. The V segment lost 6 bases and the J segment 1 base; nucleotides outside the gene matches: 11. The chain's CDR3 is CASSPYGPSGSYEQYF. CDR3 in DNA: TGTGCCAGCTCCCCGTACGGTCCTAGCGGGTCCTACGAGCAGTACTTC.

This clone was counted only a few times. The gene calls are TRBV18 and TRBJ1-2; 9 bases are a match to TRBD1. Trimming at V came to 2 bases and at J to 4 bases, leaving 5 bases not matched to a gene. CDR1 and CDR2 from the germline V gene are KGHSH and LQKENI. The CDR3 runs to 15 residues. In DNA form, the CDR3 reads TGTGCCAGCTCACCAACCGGGACAGGGCTCTATGGCTACACCTTC. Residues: CASSPTGTGLYGYTF.

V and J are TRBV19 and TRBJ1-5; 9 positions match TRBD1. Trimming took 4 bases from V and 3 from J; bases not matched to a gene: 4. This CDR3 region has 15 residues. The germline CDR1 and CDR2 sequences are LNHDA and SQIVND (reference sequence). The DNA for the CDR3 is TGTGCCAGTAGTAAGGGACAGGGCCTCAATCAGCCCCAGCATTTT. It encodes CASSKGQGLNQPQHF.

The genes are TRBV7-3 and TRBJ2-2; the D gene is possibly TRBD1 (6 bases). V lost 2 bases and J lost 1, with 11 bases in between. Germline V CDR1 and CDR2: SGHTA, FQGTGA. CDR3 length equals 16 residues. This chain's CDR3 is CASSLVATGNTGELFF. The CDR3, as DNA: TGTGCCAGCAGCTTAGTCGCGACAGGGAACACCGGGGAGCTGTTTTTT. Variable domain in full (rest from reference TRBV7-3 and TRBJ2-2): GAGVSQTPSNKVTEKGKYVELRCDPISGHTALYWYRQSLGQGPEFLIYFQGTGAADDSGLPNDRFFAVRPEGSVSTLKIQRTERGDSAVYLCASSLVATGNTGELFFGEGSRLTVL.